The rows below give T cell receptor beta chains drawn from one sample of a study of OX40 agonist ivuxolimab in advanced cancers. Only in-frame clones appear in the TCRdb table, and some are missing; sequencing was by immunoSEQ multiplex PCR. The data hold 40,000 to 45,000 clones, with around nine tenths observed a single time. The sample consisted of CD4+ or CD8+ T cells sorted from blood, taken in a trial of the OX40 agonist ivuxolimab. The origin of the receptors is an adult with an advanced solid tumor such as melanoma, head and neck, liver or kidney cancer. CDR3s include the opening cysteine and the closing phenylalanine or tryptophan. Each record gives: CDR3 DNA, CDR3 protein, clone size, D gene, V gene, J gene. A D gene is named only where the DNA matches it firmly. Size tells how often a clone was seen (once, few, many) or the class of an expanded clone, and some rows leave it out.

CDR3nt: TGTGCCAGCAGTCGGATAACGGGGGGCCCCGGGGAGCTGTTTTTT
CDR3aa: CASSRITGGPGELFF
abundance: -
d_gene: -
v_gene: TRBV14
j_gene: TRBJ2-2

CDR3nt: TGTGCCAGCAGTTACGGAAGGAATGAGCAGTTCTTC
CDR3aa: CASSYGRNEQFF
abundance: -
d_gene: -
v_gene: TRBV6-5
j_gene: TRBJ2-1

CDR3nt: TGCGCCAGCAGCTCCCAGGGGGACGGGGAGCTGTTTTTT
CDR3aa: CASSSQGDGELFF
abundance: -
d_gene: TRBD1
v_gene: TRBV5-1
j_gene: TRBJ2-2

CDR3nt: TGTGCCAGCGAGAGGGGGGAGTCGGACGAGCAGTACTTC
CDR3aa: CASERGESDEQYF
abundance: once
d_gene: -
v_gene: TRBV25-1
j_gene: TRBJ2-7

CDR3nt: TGTGCCTGGGCGACGGGACTCTCGTCCGCTTTCTTT
CDR3aa: CAWATGLSSAFF
abundance: once
d_gene: -
v_gene: TRBV30
j_gene: TRBJ1-1

CDR3nt: TGTGCCAGCAGCTTGGCCTCAGGCTCCGGAAACACCATATATTTT
CDR3aa: CASSLASGSGNTIYF
abundance: -
d_gene: -
v_gene: TRBV5-4
j_gene: TRBJ1-3

CDR3nt: TGTGCCAGCAGCCCTTCAGGGCCTTATAATGAAAAACTGTTTTTT
CDR3aa: CASSPSGPYNEKLFF
abundance: -
d_gene: -
v_gene: TRBV2
j_gene: TRBJ1-4

CDR3nt: TGCGCCAGCAGCTTGTTCGGTCAAAACTATGGCTACACCTTC
CDR3aa: CASSLFGQNYGYTF
abundance: -
d_gene: -
v_gene: TRBV5-1
j_gene: TRBJ1-2

CDR3nt: TGTGCCAGTCAGACCGGACAGGGCTATGAAAAACTGTTTTTT
CDR3aa: CASQTGQGYEKLFF
abundance: -
d_gene: TRBD1
v_gene: TRBV7-9
j_gene: TRBJ1-4

CDR3nt: TGTGCCTGGAGTGTATCGCCAAAAAATGGTGAAGCTTTCTTT
CDR3aa: CAWSVSPKNGEAFF
abundance: -
d_gene: -
v_gene: TRBV30
j_gene: TRBJ1-1

CDR3nt: TGTGCCACCACCCTCGTAATAGCGGGAGCGGGCTCCGAGCAGTACTTC
CDR3aa: CATTLVIAGAGSEQYF
abundance: -
d_gene: TRBD2
v_gene: TRBV10-3
j_gene: TRBJ2-7

CDR3nt: TGTGCCAGCAGTGAGACCGGGACAGGGGGCCCAGATACGCAGTATTTT
CDR3aa: CASSETGTGGPDTQYF
abundance: -
d_gene: TRBD1
v_gene: TRBV6-4
j_gene: TRBJ2-3

CDR3nt: TGTGCCACCTCCCGGACGAACACCGGGGAGCTGTTTTTT
CDR3aa: CATSRTNTGELFF
abundance: -
d_gene: -
v_gene: TRBV7-7
j_gene: TRBJ2-2

CDR3nt: TGTGCCAGTACAGGGGGCAATCAGCCCCAGCATTTT
CDR3aa: CASTGGNQPQHF
abundance: -
d_gene: -
v_gene: TRBV19
j_gene: TRBJ1-5

CDR3nt: TGTGCCATCAGTGACGGACAGCGAAACCAAGAGACCCAGTACTTC
CDR3aa: CAISDGQRNQETQYF
abundance: -
d_gene: -
v_gene: TRBV10-3
j_gene: TRBJ2-5

CDR3nt: TGTGCCAGCAGCCCTCTGTGGGGGTTGTCGTCAGATACGCAGTATTTT
CDR3aa: CASSPLWGLSSDTQYF
abundance: -
d_gene: -
v_gene: TRBV9
j_gene: TRBJ2-3

CDR3nt: TGTGCCAGCAGCTTAACCCTTGGTGAGAGGGAGCAGTACTTC
CDR3aa: CASSLTLGEREQYF
abundance: -
d_gene: -
v_gene: TRBV7-9
j_gene: TRBJ2-5

CDR3nt: TGTGCCAGCTCACCTGACGGGAATCAGCCCCAGCATTTT
CDR3aa: CASSPDGNQPQHF
abundance: -
d_gene: -
v_gene: TRBV18
j_gene: TRBJ1-5

CDR3nt: TGTGCCAGCAGAGAGGTCGTAGCTGGGCAAGAGACCCAGTACTTC
CDR3aa: CASREVVAGQETQYF
abundance: -
d_gene: -
v_gene: TRBV6-5
j_gene: TRBJ2-5

CDR3nt: TGCGCCAGCAGTCAGGGGGGCAGCGGTAATGAAAAACTGTTTTTT
CDR3aa: CASSQGGSGNEKLFF
abundance: once
d_gene: TRBD1
v_gene: TRBV10-1
j_gene: TRBJ1-4

CDR3nt: TGTGCCAGCAGCTTAGGAAACTCCTACGAGCAGTACTTC
CDR3aa: CASSLGNSYEQYF
abundance: -
d_gene: -
v_gene: TRBV11-3
j_gene: TRBJ2-7

CDR3nt: TGCGCCAGCACAGAGCGGGAGTTAAGCACAGATACGCAGTATTTT
CDR3aa: CASTERELSTDTQYF
abundance: -
d_gene: TRBD2
v_gene: TRBV4-1
j_gene: TRBJ2-3

CDR3nt: TGTGCCAGCAGCTTACGAGAGGGAGACGCCTCTGGAAACACCATATATTTT
CDR3aa: CASSLREGDASGNTIYF
abundance: -
d_gene: -
v_gene: TRBV7-9
j_gene: TRBJ1-3

CDR3nt: TGTGCCAGCAGGGAGAGTTCGGCCCACGAGCAGTACTTC
CDR3aa: CASRESSAHEQYF
abundance: -
d_gene: -
v_gene: TRBV2
j_gene: TRBJ2-7

CDR3nt: TGTGCCTGGAGAGCAAGGGGACAGCCTAACTATGGCTACACCTTC
CDR3aa: CAWRARGQPNYGYTF
abundance: once
d_gene: TRBD1
v_gene: TRBV30
j_gene: TRBJ1-2

CDR3nt: TGTGCCAGCAGTTTCGGGGGGGTTTCCTACGAGCAGTACTTC
CDR3aa: CASSFGGVSYEQYF
abundance: few
d_gene: TRBD2
v_gene: TRBV6-1
j_gene: TRBJ2-7

CDR3nt: TGTGCCAGCAGTGAAGGTTCTAGCGGAGCCTACGAGCAGTACTTC
CDR3aa: CASSEGSSGAYEQYF
abundance: -
d_gene: TRBD2
v_gene: TRBV6-1
j_gene: TRBJ2-7

CDR3nt: TGTGCCAGCAGCTTGGGGGGCCAGGAAGAGGACGAGCAGTACTTC
CDR3aa: CASSLGGQEEDEQYF
abundance: -
d_gene: -
v_gene: TRBV5-1
j_gene: TRBJ2-7

CDR3nt: TGTGCCAGCAGCACGACCGGGACAGGGGGGGATCTTTGGAAGCAGTTCTTC
CDR3aa: CASSTTGTGGDLWKQFF
abundance: -
d_gene: TRBD1
v_gene: TRBV7-6
j_gene: TRBJ2-1

CDR3nt: TGTGCCAGCAGTTTAGTTCAGTTGCACGCTGAAGCTTTCTTT
CDR3aa: CASSLVQLHAEAFF
abundance: -
d_gene: -
v_gene: TRBV28
j_gene: TRBJ1-1

CDR3nt: TGTGCCAGCAGCCCCAGGGGGTTAGGAGAGCGAGATACGCAGTATTTT
CDR3aa: CASSPRGLGERDTQYF
abundance: -
d_gene: TRBD1
v_gene: TRBV5-4
j_gene: TRBJ2-3

CDR3nt: TGTGCCAGCAGTTTCCTGGGACAGAGTAATGAAAAACTGTTTTTT
CDR3aa: CASSFLGQSNEKLFF
abundance: -
d_gene: TRBD1
v_gene: TRBV28
j_gene: TRBJ1-4

CDR3nt: TGTGCCAGCAGTGCATCTCTAGCGGGAGCTGAGCAGTTCTTC
CDR3aa: CASSASLAGAEQFF
abundance: -
d_gene: TRBD2
v_gene: TRBV2
j_gene: TRBJ2-1

CDR3nt: TGTGCCAGCAGCTTGGGGGGGCCAGGGTACAATGAGCAGTTCTTC
CDR3aa: CASSLGGPGYNEQFF
abundance: -
d_gene: -
v_gene: TRBV7-2
j_gene: TRBJ2-1

CDR3nt: TGTGCCATCAGCGGTCAGGAAAATGAAAAACTGTTTTTT
CDR3aa: CAISGQENEKLFF
abundance: -
d_gene: -
v_gene: TRBV10-3
j_gene: TRBJ1-4

CDR3nt: TGCGCCAGCAGCCAGCCCCAAGGGGGGCGGTTCAGGGAAAAACTGTTTTTT
CDR3aa: CASSQPQGGRFREKLFF
abundance: -
d_gene: -
v_gene: TRBV4-1
j_gene: TRBJ1-4

CDR3nt: TGTGCCTGGAGTTTAGGGGGGAGCAATCAGCCCCAGCATTTT
CDR3aa: CAWSLGGSNQPQHF
abundance: -
d_gene: -
v_gene: TRBV30
j_gene: TRBJ1-5

CDR3nt: TGTGCCATCAGTAGAAATAGCGGGAGGGCCGGTGAGACCCAGTACTTC
CDR3aa: CAISRNSGRAGETQYF
abundance: -
d_gene: TRBD2
v_gene: TRBV10-3
j_gene: TRBJ2-5

CDR3nt: TGTGCCTGGAGTATGGGGTCAGATACGCAGTATTTT
CDR3aa: CAWSMGSDTQYF
abundance: -
d_gene: -
v_gene: TRBV30
j_gene: TRBJ2-3

CDR3nt: TGTGCCTGGACCCGGGAGGGGGGTGGCAATCAGCCCCAGCATTTT
CDR3aa: CAWTREGGGNQPQHF
abundance: -
d_gene: -
v_gene: TRBV30
j_gene: TRBJ1-5

CDR3nt: TGTGCCATCAGCGCCGGACTAGCGGGGAACACCGGGGAGCTGTTTTTT
CDR3aa: CAISAGLAGNTGELFF
abundance: few
d_gene: TRBD2
v_gene: TRBV10-3
j_gene: TRBJ2-2

CDR3nt: TGTGCCAGCAGTTACTTGGGACAGGGGCGAACTGAAGCTTTCTTT
CDR3aa: CASSYLGQGRTEAFF
abundance: -
d_gene: TRBD1
v_gene: TRBV6-5
j_gene: TRBJ1-1

CDR3nt: TGTGCTAGCAGCCCTAGAACCGGGACTAGCGGGGGGAATGAGCAGTTCTTC
CDR3aa: CASSPRTGTSGGNEQFF
abundance: -
d_gene: TRBD2
v_gene: TRBV7-7
j_gene: TRBJ2-1

CDR3nt: TGTGCCAGCAGCTTAGCTAGGGGAAACACCATATATTTT
CDR3aa: CASSLARGNTIYF
abundance: -
d_gene: -
v_gene: TRBV11-2
j_gene: TRBJ1-3

CDR3nt: TGTGCCTGGAGATTAGAGGGGTCTCAGTCCCAGCATTTT
CDR3aa: CAWRLEGSQSQHF
abundance: -
d_gene: -
v_gene: TRBV30
j_gene: TRBJ1-5